The 24 T cell receptor beta chains below were found in one sample sequenced in a study of CD8 T cell repertoires and HIV-1 epitope variants. Antigen specificity for these receptors is unknown. Repertoires were generated with immunoSEQ multiplex PCR, while TCRdb's copy carries only in-frame clones and drops some. This table holds around 6,400 clones, around two thirds found once. Sequenced input: cultured CD8+ T cells derived from PBMCs. The source of these receptors is a male donor with HIV.

V gene TRBV19 combines with J gene TRBJ1-1; D not resolved. The V end lost 3 bases, the J end lost 1 base, and 21 bases lay between the germline ends. The length of the CDR3 is 18 residues. Germline V gene data show CDR1 as LNHDA and CDR2 as SQIVND (reference sequence). This chain's CDR3 is CASSMGLWEGLSNTEAFF. The CDR3 DNA reads as TGTGCCAGTAGTATGGGCCTATGGGAGGGTCTTTCGAACACTGAAGCTTTCTTT.

The chain is built from TRBV5-6 and TRBJ1-2; D ambiguous. V was pared by 0 bases and J by 0 bases, with 6 bases between. Germline V lookup: CDR1 SGHDT, CDR2 YYEEEE. This CDR3 region has 14 residues. The CDR3 nucleotides read TGTGCCAGCAGCTTGGGTGGGACTAACTATGGCTACACCTTC. Translation: CASSLGGTNYGYTF.

This chain connects TRBV4-3 to TRBJ2-7; D call uncertain. Trimming took 0 bases from V and 3 from J, leaving 9 bases between them. This CDR3 spans 14 amino acids. Per the germline V gene, CDR1 is LGHNA and CDR2 is YSLEER. The CDR3: CASSQDETGYEQYF. In nucleotides, the CDR3 is TGCGCCAGCAGCCAAGACGAGACGGGCTACGAGCAGTACTTC.

The chain has TRBV5-6 and TRBJ1-6; 8 bases are a match to TRBD1. The V segment lost 2 bases and the J segment 8 bases; nucleotides outside the gene matches: 6. The CDR3 totals 15 residues. Germline values: CDR1 SGHDT, CDR2 YYEEEE. The CDR3 DNA sequence: TGTGCCAGCAGCTTCGGCACAGGGGGGGATTCACCCCTCCACTTT. Its protein product is CASSFGTGGDSPLHF.

The chain uses TRBV14 and TRBJ1-2; TRBD1 matches at 9 bases. The CDR3 covers 16 residues. J lost 8 bases, V lost 0 bases, and 10 bases had no gene match. Germline V gene lookup returns CDR1 SGHDN and CDR2 FVKESK. The CDR3: CASSQDRGQGVLGYTF. CDR3 nucleotide sequence: TGTGCCAGCAGCCAAGATCGGGGACAGGGAGTCCTCGGCTACACCTTC.

This chain links TRBV29-1 with TRBJ2-5; the D is unclear. Germline-derived CDR1 and CDR2 are SQVTM and ANQGSEA. V lost 1 base, J lost 3 bases, and 12 bases lay in between. The CDR3 covers 14 residues. The CDR3 spells CSVEAVAQEETQYF. The CDR3 nucleotides read TGCAGCGTTGAAGCGGTAGCCCAAGAAGAGACCCAGTACTTC.

The chain combines TRBV6-1 with TRBJ2-2, with 10 bases aligning to TRBD1. Germline V gives CDR1 MNHNS, CDR2 SASEGT. There are 15 residues in the CDR3. The V gene end was trimmed by 5 bases and the J gene end by 7 bases; junction bases not matched to a gene: 7. CDR3: CASSLTGGRSGELFF. CDR3 coding DNA: TGTGCCAGCAGTTTGACAGGGGGCAGGAGCGGGGAGCTGTTTTTT.

This chain uses TRBV2 with TRBJ2-3, with 12 bases that match TRBD2. The ends lost 5 bases at V and 2 bases at J; junction bases unmatched: 26. Germline CDR1 is SNHLY and CDR2 is FYNNEI. The CDR3 loop spans 23 amino acids. CDR3 residues: CASSTPGLAGLNPATTLTDTQYF. CDR3 bases: TGTGCCAGCAGTACACCGGGACTAGCGGGCCTAAACCCCGCCACCACCCTCACAGATACGCAGTATTTT.

To note about this clone: This sample also contains other DNA sequences that code for the same CDR3. The rearrangement uses TRBV5-4 and TRBJ2-7; 8 bases fit TRBD1. V was clipped by 2 bases and J by 1 base; unmatched bases: 2. Germline-derived CDR1 and CDR2 are SGHNT and YYREEE (reference sequence). The CDR3 contains 14 residues. Here the CDR3 reads CASSFGQGSYEQYF. The CDR3 coding sequence is TGTGCCAGCAGCTTCGGACAGGGTTCCTACGAGCAGTACTTC.

The V call is TRBV19, the J call TRBJ1-2, with D possibly matching TRBD1 (5 bases). Germline-derived CDR1 and CDR2 are LNHDA and SQIVND (reference sequence). There are 17 residues in the CDR3. V gave up 1 base and J gave up 8 bases, with 23 bases separating them. In DNA form, the CDR3 reads TGTGCCAGTAGTATAGGCCAGATGACGGACAAAGCTAGGGGCTACACCTTC. Translation gives CASSIGQMTDKARGYTF.

The chain has TRBV19 and TRBJ1-1; TRBD1 aligns across 10 bases. The V and J ends lost 4 bases and 10 bases, in that order; junction bases with no gene match: 12. This CDR3 has 15 amino acids. Germline CDR1 and CDR2: LNHDA and SQIVND (reference sequence). In nucleotides, the CDR3 is TGTGCCAGTAGTACCAGACAGGGGGCAAAAGTGCGAGCTTTCTTT. It translates to CASSTRQGAKVRAFF.

This chain joins TRBV28 and TRBJ2-7; D is unresolved. Germline loops: CDR1 MDHEN, CDR2 SYDVKM. This CDR3 region has 13 residues. The V end lost 1 base, the J end lost 0 bases, and 4 bases lay between the germline ends. CDR3: CASSLYSSYEQYF. Written as DNA, the CDR3 is TGTGCCAGCAGTTTATATTCCTCCTACGAGCAGTACTTC.

This chain uses TRBV27 with TRBJ2-3, with TRBD1 as a possible D gene (6 bases). CDR1 is MNHEY and CDR2 is SMNVEV in the germline V gene (reference sequence). Trimming removed 3 bases from V and 3 bases from J, with 13 bases in between. CDR3 length: 15 residues. The CDR3 protein is CASSFTRGRTDTQYF. The DNA of the CDR3 is TGTGCCAGCAGTTTTACCAGGGGAAGGACAGATACGCAGTATTTT.

The CDR3 loop is CASSPDRGSSYNEQFF. The CDR3 DNA reads as TGCGCCAGCAGCCCTGACAGGGGTAGCTCCTACAATGAGCAGTTCTTC. The chain is built from TRBV4-1 and TRBJ2-1; 8 nucleotides line up with TRBD1. The trim removed 4 bases at V and 0 bases at J, leaving 5 bases unmatched. Germline V gives CDR1 MGHRA, CDR2 YSYEKL. This CDR3 is 16 amino acids long.

The gene calls are TRBV5-1 and TRBJ2-7; D not resolved. CDR1 and CDR2 from the germline V gene are SGHRS and YFSETQ. Trimming removed 3 bases at V and 0 bases at J, with 10 bases between. The CDR3 spans 14 residues. The CDR3 bases are TGCGCCAGCAGCTCCGACTCCTCCTCCTACGAGCAGTACTTC. Translating gives CASSSDSSSYEQYF.

The chain employs TRBV2 and TRBJ2-1; 10 bases are a match to TRBD1. Germline CDR1 reads SNHLY; CDR2 reads FYNNEI. The V segment lost 6 bases and the J segment 0 bases; nucleotides outside the gene matches: 2. This CDR3 is built from 15 residues. The CDR3 here is CASRRDRGSYNEQFF. The CDR3 nucleotides are TGTGCCAGCAGGCGGGACAGGGGCTCCTACAATGAGCAGTTCTTC.

The V and J genes are TRBV9 and TRBJ2-5; D possibly corresponds to TRBD1 (5 bases). V gave up 3 bases and J gave up 9 bases, with 15 bases separating them. This CDR3 contains 13 residues. CDR1 and CDR2 (germline): SGDLS, YYNGEE. The CDR3 DNA reads as TGTGCCAGCAGCGACCGGACAACTGGGGCCCAGTACTTC. Translation gives CASSDRTTGAQYF.

The chain uses TRBV5-4 and TRBJ2-1; tentatively, D is TRBD1 (5 bases). The CDR3 contains 15 residues. V dropped 2 bases and J dropped 8 bases, with 17 bases sitting between them. CDR1 and CDR2 (germline): SGHNT, YYREEE (reference sequence). The CDR3 DNA reads as TGTGCCAGCAGCTTCCGGACACCCACGGCCGATGAGCAGTTCTTC. This codes for CASSFRTPTADEQFF.

The chain recombines TRBV5-6 with TRBJ2-7; the D call may be TRBD1 or TRBD2 (5 bases each). The CDR3 is 13 residues long. Germline V gene sequence: CDR1 SGHDT, CDR2 YYEEEE. V was shortened by 6 bases and J by 2 bases, with 12 bases between the two germline ends. The DNA for the CDR3 is TGTGCCAGCACCCGAGGGACGGCCTACGAGCAGTACTTC. Its translation: CASTRGTAYEQYF.

The rearrangement joins TRBV30 to TRBJ1-4; D call uncertain. V was trimmed by 5 bases and J by 7 bases, leaving 17 bases between them. Germline values: CDR1 GTSNPN, CDR2 SVGIG (reference sequence). CDR3 size: 14 residues. The CDR3 loop is CAWSDDGTREKLFF. The CDR3 DNA is TGTGCCTGGTCCGATGACGGAACTCGTGAAAAACTGTTTTTT. The full variable domain, with the rest looked up from reference TRBV30 and TRBJ1-4, is SQTIHQWPATLVQPVGSPLSLECTVEGTSNPNLYWYRQAAGRGLQLLFYSVGIGQISSEVPQNLSASRPQDRQFILSSKKLLLSDSGFYLCAWSDDGTREKLFFGSGTQLSVL.

The V call is TRBV7-3, the J call TRBJ2-6; D uncertain. Trimming removed 2 bases at V and 2 bases at J, with 7 bases between. CDR3 length equals 15 residues. Germline CDR1 reads SGHTA; CDR2 reads FQGTGA. The CDR3 sequence is CASSLGQAGANVLTF. The CDR3 DNA sequence: TGTGCCAGCAGCTTAGGGCAGGCTGGGGCCAACGTCCTGACTTTC.

J is TRBJ2-7 and V is TRBV29-1, with 9 bases identical to TRBD1. The V and J ends lost 5 bases and 4 bases, in that order; junction bases with no gene match: 9. The CDR3 is 14 residues long. The germline CDR1 and CDR2 sequences are SQVTM and ANQGSEA. CDR3 sequence (DNA): TGCAGCGTTTTGCTCGGGACAGGGTTGTACGAGCAGTACTTC. Translating gives CSVLLGTGLYEQYF.

As for this clone: A read error may produce the germline difference seen at one junction end. The rearrangement joins TRBV10-3 to TRBJ2-7; 7 nucleotides align to TRBD2. The CDR3 loop spans 11 amino acids. Germline CDR1 reads ENHRY; CDR2 reads SYGVKD. This chain's CDR3 is CATSSGYEQYF. The CDR3, as DNA: TGTGCCACCAGTAGCGGGTACGAGCAGTACTTC.

This chain uses TRBV7-9 with TRBJ1-1, with D unresolved. The CDR3 is made up of 11 amino acids. V lost 3 bases to trimming and J lost 5 bases, with 4 bases between them. In germline, CDR1 is SEHNR, CDR2 FQNEAQ (reference sequence). CDR3 nucleotides: TGTGCCAGCAGCTTGGGAACTGAAGCTTTCTTT. It yields the protein CASSLGTEAFF.